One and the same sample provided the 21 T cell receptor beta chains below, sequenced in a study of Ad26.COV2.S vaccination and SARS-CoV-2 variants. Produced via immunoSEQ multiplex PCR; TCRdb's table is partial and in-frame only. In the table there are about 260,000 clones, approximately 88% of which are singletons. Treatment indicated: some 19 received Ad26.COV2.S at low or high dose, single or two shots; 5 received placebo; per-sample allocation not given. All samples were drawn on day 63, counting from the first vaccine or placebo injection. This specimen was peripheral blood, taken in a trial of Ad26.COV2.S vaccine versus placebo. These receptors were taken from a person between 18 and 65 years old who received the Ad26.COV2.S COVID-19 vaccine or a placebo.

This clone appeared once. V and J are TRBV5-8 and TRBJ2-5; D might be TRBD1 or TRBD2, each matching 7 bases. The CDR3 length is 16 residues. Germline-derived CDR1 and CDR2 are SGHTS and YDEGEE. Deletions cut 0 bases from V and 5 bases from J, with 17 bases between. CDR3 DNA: TGTGCCAGCAGCTTGGCCTCGGGGAGGGGGCATGAGACCCAGTACTTC. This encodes CASSLASGRGHETQYF.

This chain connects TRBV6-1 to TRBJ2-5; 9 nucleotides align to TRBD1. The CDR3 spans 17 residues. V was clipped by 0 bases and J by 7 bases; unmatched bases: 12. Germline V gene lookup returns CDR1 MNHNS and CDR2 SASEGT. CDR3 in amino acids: CASSEAFGTGLKGTQYF. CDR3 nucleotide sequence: TGTGCCAGCAGTGAAGCATTCGGGACAGGGCTAAAGGGGACCCAGTACTTC.

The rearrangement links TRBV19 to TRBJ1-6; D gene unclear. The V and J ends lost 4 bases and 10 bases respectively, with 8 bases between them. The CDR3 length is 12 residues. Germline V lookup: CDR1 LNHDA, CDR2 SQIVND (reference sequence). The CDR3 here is CASSTAGSPLHF. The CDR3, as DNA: TGTGCCAGTAGTACAGCGGGCTCACCCCTCCACTTT.

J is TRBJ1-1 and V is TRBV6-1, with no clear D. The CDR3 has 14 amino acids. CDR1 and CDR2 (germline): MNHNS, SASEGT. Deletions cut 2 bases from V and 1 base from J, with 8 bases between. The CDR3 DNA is TGTGCCAGCAGTGAACAGCGATCGAACACTGAAGCTTTCTTT. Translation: CASSEQRSNTEAFF.

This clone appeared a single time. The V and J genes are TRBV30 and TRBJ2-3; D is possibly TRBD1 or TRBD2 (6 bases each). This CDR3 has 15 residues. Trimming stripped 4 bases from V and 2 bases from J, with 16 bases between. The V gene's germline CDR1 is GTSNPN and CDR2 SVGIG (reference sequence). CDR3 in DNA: TGTGCCTGGACCCTCGACCGGGGGCCCACAGATACGCAGTATTTT. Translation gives CAWTLDRGPTDTQYF.

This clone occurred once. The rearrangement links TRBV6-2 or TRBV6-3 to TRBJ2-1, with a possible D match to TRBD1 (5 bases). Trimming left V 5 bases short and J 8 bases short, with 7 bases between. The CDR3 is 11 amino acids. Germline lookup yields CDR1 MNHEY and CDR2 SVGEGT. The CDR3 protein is CASSIGDEQFF. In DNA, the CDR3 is TGTGCCAGCAGTATAGGGGATGAGCAGTTCTTC.

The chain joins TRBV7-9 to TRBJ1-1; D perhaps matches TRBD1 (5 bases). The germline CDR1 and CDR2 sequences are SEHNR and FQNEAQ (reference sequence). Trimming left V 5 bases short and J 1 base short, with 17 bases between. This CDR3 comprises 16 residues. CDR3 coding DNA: TGTGCCAGCAGCAAAACTACGGGACTGTCGAACACTGAAGCTTTCTTT. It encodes CASSKTTGLSNTEAFF. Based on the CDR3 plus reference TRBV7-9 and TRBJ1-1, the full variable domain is DTGVSQNPRHKITKRGQNVTFRCDPISEHNRLYWYRQTLGQGPEFLTYFQNEAQLEKSRLLSDRFSAERPKGSFSTLEIQRTEQGDSAMYLCASSKTTGLSNTEAFFGQGTRLTVV.

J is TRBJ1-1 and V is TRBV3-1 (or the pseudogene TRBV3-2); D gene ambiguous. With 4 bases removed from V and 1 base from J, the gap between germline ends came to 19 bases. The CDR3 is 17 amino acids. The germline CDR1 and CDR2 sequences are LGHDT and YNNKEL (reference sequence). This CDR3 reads CASSRTPGGVKNTEAFF. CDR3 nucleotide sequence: TGTGCCAGCAGCCGGACCCCTGGCGGGGTTAAGAACACTGAAGCTTTCTTT.

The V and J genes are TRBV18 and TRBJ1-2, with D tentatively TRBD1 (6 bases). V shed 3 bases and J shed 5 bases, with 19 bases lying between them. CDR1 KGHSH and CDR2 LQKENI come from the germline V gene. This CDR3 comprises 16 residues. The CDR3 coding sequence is TGTGCCAGCTCACCGAGTCCTGGGGGCTTACTTTATGGCTACACCTTC. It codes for CASSPSPGGLLYGYTF.

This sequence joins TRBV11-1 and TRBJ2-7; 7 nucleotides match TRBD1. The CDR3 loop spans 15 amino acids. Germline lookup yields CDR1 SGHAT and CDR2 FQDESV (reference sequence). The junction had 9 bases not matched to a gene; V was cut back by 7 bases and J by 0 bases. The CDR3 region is CASTSQGQRSYEQYV. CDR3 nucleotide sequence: TGTGCCAGCACCTCCCAGGGACAGCGCTCCTACGAGCAGTACGTC.

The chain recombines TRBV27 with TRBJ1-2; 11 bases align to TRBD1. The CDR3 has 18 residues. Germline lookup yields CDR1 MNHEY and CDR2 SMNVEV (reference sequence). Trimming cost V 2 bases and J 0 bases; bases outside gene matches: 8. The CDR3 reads CASSLLGQGVSANYGYTF. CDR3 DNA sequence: TGTGCCAGCAGTTTACTGGGACAGGGGGTTTCGGCTAACTATGGCTACACCTTC.

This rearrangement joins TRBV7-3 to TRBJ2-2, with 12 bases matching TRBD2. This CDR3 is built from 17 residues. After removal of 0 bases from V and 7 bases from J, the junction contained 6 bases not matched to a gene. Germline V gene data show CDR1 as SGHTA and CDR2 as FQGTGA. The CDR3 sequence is CASSLTPSGRGVGELFF. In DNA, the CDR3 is TGTGCCAGCAGCTTAACACCTAGCGGGAGGGGAGTCGGGGAGCTGTTTTTT.

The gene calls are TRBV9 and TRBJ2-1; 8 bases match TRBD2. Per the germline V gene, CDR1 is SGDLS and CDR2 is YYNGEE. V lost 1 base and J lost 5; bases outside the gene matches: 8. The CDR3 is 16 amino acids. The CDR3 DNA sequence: TGTGCCAGCAGCGTAACTAGACTAGCGAACCACAATGAGCAGTTCTTC. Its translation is CASSVTRLANHNEQFF.

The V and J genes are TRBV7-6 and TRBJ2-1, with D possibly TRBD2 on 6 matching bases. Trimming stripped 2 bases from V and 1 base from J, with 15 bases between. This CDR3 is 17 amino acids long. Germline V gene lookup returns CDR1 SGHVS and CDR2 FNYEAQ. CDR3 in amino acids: CASSLHGGAFSYNEQFF. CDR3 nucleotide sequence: TGTGCCAGCAGCTTACATGGCGGGGCTTTTTCCTACAATGAGCAGTTCTTC.

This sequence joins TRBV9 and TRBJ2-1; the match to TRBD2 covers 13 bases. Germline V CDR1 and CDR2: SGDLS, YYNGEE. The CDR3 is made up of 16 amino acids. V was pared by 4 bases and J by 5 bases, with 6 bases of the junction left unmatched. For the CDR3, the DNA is TGTGCCAGCAGCTCCCGGACTAGCGGGGGACACAATGAGCAGTTCTTC. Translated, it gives CASSSRTSGGHNEQFF.

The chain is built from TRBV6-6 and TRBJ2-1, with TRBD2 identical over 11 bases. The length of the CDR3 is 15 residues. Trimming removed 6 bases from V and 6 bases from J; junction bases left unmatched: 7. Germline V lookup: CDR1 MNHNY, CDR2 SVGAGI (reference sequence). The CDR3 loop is CASRASGGTSNEQFF. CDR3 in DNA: TGTGCCAGCAGGGCTAGCGGGGGGACATCCAATGAGCAGTTCTTC.

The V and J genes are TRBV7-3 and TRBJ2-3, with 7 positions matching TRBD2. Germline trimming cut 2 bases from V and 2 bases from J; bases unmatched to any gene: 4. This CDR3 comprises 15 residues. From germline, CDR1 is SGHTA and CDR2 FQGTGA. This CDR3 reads CASSLLAETTDTQYF. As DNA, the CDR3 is TGTGCCAGCAGCTTACTAGCGGAGACCACAGATACGCAGTATTTT.

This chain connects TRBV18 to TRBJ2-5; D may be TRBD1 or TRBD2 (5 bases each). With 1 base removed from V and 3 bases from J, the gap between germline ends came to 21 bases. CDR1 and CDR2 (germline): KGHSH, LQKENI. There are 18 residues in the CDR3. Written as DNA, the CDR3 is TGTGCCAGCTCACCACTGGGCGGGTTTTGGGACGCCGAAGAGACCCAGTACTTC. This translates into CASSPLGGFWDAEETQYF.

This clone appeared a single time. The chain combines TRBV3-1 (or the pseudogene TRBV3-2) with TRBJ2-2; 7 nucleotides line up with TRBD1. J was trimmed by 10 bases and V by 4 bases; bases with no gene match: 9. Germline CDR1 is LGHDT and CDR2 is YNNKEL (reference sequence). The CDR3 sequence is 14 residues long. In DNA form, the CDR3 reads TGTGCCAGCAGCCGCGACAGGGTTAGGACGGAGCTGTTTTTT. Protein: CASSRDRVRTELFF.

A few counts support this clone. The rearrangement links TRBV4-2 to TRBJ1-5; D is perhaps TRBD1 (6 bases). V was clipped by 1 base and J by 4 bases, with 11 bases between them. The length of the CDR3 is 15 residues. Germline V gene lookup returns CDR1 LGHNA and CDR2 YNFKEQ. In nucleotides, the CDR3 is TGTGCCAGCAGCCAAGCCGGGACACATAATCAGCCCCAGCATTTT. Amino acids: CASSQAGTHNQPQHF.

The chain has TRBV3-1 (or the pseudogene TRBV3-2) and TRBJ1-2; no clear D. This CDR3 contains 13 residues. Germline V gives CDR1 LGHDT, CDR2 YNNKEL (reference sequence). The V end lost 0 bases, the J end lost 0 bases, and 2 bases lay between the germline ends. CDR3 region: CASSQEANYGYTF. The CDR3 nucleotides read TGTGCCAGCAGCCAAGAGGCTAACTATGGCTACACCTTC.